These T cell receptor beta chains were read from a single sample in a study of shared clonotypes between healthy human individuals. Here immunoSEQ multiplex PCR was the method, and the copy in TCRdb shows in-frame clones only, minus some. Of roughly 1,500,000 clones in the sample, 98% to 99% were seen once. Specimen: naive CD4+ T cells sorted from blood. The receptors were gathered from a man younger than 40 in good health. Each CDR3 is given with its conserved first and last residue. Fields, in order: D gene, J gene, clone size, V gene, CDR3 protein, CDR3 DNA. A D gene is named only where the DNA matches it firmly. Expanded clones get a size class; other rows say once, few or many, or leave the size out.

d_gene: NA; j_gene: TRBJ2-1; abundance: NA; v_gene: TRBV18; CDR3aa: CASSPTMTQNTNEQFF; CDR3nt: TGTGCCAGCTCACCAACAATGACCCAAAATACGAATGAGCAGTTCTTC
d_gene: TRBD2; j_gene: TRBJ2-7; abundance: once; v_gene: TRBV2; CDR3aa: CASSRLAAKRQYF; CDR3nt: TGTGCCAGCAGCCGGCTAGCGGCTAAGCGGCAGTACTTC
d_gene: NA; j_gene: TRBJ2-5; abundance: NA; v_gene: TRBV7-2; CDR3aa: CASSLESRFQTQYF; CDR3nt: TGTGCCAGCAGCTTAGAGAGTAGATTTCAGACCCAGTACTTC
d_gene: NA; j_gene: TRBJ2-1; abundance: NA; v_gene: TRBV7-9; CDR3aa: CASSLGVGRIYNEQFF; CDR3nt: TGTGCCAGCAGCTTAGGCGTCGGGAGAATCTACAATGAGCAGTTCTTC
d_gene: TRBD1; j_gene: TRBJ1-2; abundance: once; v_gene: TRBV7-9; CDR3aa: CASSLQGGLGANYGYTF; CDR3nt: TGTGCCAGCAGCTTGCAAGGGGGCCTAGGTGCTAACTATGGCTACACCTTC
d_gene: TRBD1; j_gene: TRBJ2-7; abundance: NA; v_gene: TRBV27; CDR3aa: CASSDRAGQYF; CDR3nt: TGTGCCAGCTCAGACAGGGCGGGGCAGTACTTC
d_gene: TRBD1; j_gene: TRBJ2-3; abundance: NA; v_gene: TRBV27; CDR3aa: CASSLIIGGPGQGSDTQYF; CDR3nt: TGTGCCAGCAGTTTAATTATTGGGGGGCCGGGACAGGGCTCGGATACGCAGTATTTT
d_gene: TRBD2; j_gene: TRBJ2-2; abundance: once; v_gene: TRBV27; CDR3aa: CASSLSSRGGRPLTGELFF; CDR3nt: TGTGCCAGCAGTTTATCTTCCCGGGGCGGGAGGCCTTTGACCGGGGAGCTGTTTTTT
d_gene: NA; j_gene: TRBJ2-7; abundance: once; v_gene: TRBV12-2; CDR3aa: CASRLETGDDSYEQYF; CDR3nt: TGTGCAAGTCGCTTAGAGACAGGGGACGACTCCTACGAGCAGTACTTC
d_gene: TRBD1; j_gene: TRBJ2-1; abundance: once; v_gene: TRBV5-1; CDR3aa: CASSSTTGYRSYNEQFF; CDR3nt: TGCGCCAGCAGCTCGACGACAGGGTATCGATCCTACAATGAGCAGTTCTTC
d_gene: NA; j_gene: TRBJ2-1; abundance: NA; v_gene: TRBV18; CDR3aa: CASSPQATHNEQFF; CDR3nt: TGTGCCAGCTCACCACAAGCTACCCACAATGAGCAGTTCTTC
d_gene: NA; j_gene: TRBJ2-2; abundance: NA; v_gene: TRBV7-6; CDR3aa: CASSLISATGELFF; CDR3nt: TGTGCCAGCAGCTTAATTTCGGCCACCGGGGAGCTGTTTTTT
d_gene: TRBD2; j_gene: TRBJ2-1; abundance: NA; v_gene: TRBV10-1; CDR3aa: CASSHGLAGAYEQFF; CDR3nt: TGCGCCAGCAGTCACGGACTAGCGGGCGCCTATGAGCAGTTCTTC
d_gene: NA; j_gene: TRBJ2-7; abundance: once; v_gene: TRBV27; CDR3aa: CAVQGYNAYEQYF; CDR3nt: TGTGCCGTTCAGGGTTATAACGCCTACGAGCAGTACTTC
d_gene: NA; j_gene: TRBJ1-3; abundance: NA; v_gene: TRBV5-5; CDR3aa: CASSGAGSSGNTIYF; CDR3nt: TGTGCCAGCAGCGGAGCGGGTTCCTCTGGAAACACCATATATTTT
d_gene: TRBD2; j_gene: TRBJ2-2; abundance: NA; v_gene: TRBV10-3; CDR3aa: CAIRRGGLAGGPGELFF; CDR3nt: TGTGCCATCAGGAGGGGAGGACTAGCGGGAGGGCCCGGGGAGCTGTTTTTT
d_gene: TRBD2; j_gene: TRBJ2-7; abundance: NA; v_gene: TRBV7-2; CDR3aa: CASSYSSGLSYEQYF; CDR3nt: TGTGCCAGCAGCTACTCTAGCGGACTGTCCTACGAGCAGTACTTC
d_gene: NA; j_gene: TRBJ2-7; abundance: NA; v_gene: TRBV10-3; CDR3aa: CAISRSQEYYEQYF; CDR3nt: TGTGCCATCTCCCGAAGCCAGGAATACTACGAGCAGTACTTC
d_gene: NA; j_gene: TRBJ1-1; abundance: NA; v_gene: TRBV7-2; CDR3aa: CASSLIWGRGGETEAFF; CDR3nt: TGTGCCAGCAGCTTAATATGGGGGCGCGGTGGGGAAACTGAAGCTTTCTTT
d_gene: TRBD1; j_gene: TRBJ1-5; abundance: NA; v_gene: TRBV4-3; CDR3aa: CASSPGPDRGWNQPQHF; CDR3nt: TGCGCCAGCAGCCCCGGGCCCGACAGGGGGTGGAATCAGCCCCAGCATTTT
d_gene: TRBD1; j_gene: TRBJ1-1; abundance: NA; v_gene: TRBV19; CDR3aa: CASSGTANTEAFF; CDR3nt: TGTGCCAGTAGCGGGACAGCGAACACTGAAGCTTTCTTT
d_gene: NA; j_gene: TRBJ2-2; abundance: NA; v_gene: TRBV7-7; CDR3aa: CASSLARAMGPGELFF; CDR3nt: TGTGCCAGCAGCTTGGCGCGTGCCATGGGCCCCGGGGAGCTGTTTTTT
d_gene: NA; j_gene: TRBJ1-1; abundance: once; v_gene: TRBV7-3; CDR3aa: CASSSDRANTEAFF; CDR3nt: TGTGCCAGCAGCTCGGACAGAGCGAACACTGAAGCTTTCTTT
d_gene: NA; j_gene: TRBJ1-3; abundance: NA; v_gene: TRBV9; CDR3aa: CASSMGGSGNTIYF; CDR3nt: TGTGCCAGCAGCATGGGTGGTTCTGGAAACACCATATATTTT
d_gene: NA; j_gene: TRBJ1-5; abundance: NA; v_gene: TRBV21-1; CDR3aa: CASSKGGSYSNQPQHF; CDR3nt: TGTGCCAGCAGCAAAGGGGGAAGTTATAGCAATCAGCCCCAGCATTTT
d_gene: NA; j_gene: TRBJ2-5; abundance: NA; v_gene: TRBV5-8; CDR3aa: CASSLAGVGETQYF; CDR3nt: TGTGCCAGCAGCTTGGCGGGAGTGGGGGAGACCCAGTACTTC
d_gene: NA; j_gene: TRBJ1-5; abundance: NA; v_gene: TRBV2; CDR3aa: CASRPGHNQPQHF; CDR3nt: TGTGCCAGCCGACCCGGCCACAATCAGCCCCAGCATTTT
d_gene: NA; j_gene: TRBJ1-3; abundance: NA; v_gene: TRBV18; CDR3aa: CASSPPRGTIYF; CDR3nt: TGTGCCAGCTCACCACCGAGGGGCACCATATATTTT
d_gene: NA; j_gene: TRBJ2-7; abundance: NA; v_gene: TRBV6-1; CDR3aa: CASSVSNPYEQYF; CDR3nt: TGTGCCAGCAGTGTATCCAATCCCTACGAGCAGTACTTC
d_gene: NA; j_gene: TRBJ2-2; abundance: NA; v_gene: TRBV7-6; CDR3aa: CASSLSAGSNGELFF; CDR3nt: TGTGCCAGCAGCTTATCGGCAGGGTCTAACGGGGAGCTGTTTTTT
d_gene: NA; j_gene: TRBJ2-3; abundance: NA; v_gene: TRBV5-1; CDR3aa: CASTGLAGTDTQYF; CDR3nt: TGCGCCAGCACCGGACTTGCGGGCACAGATACGCAGTATTTT
d_gene: NA; j_gene: TRBJ2-2; abundance: NA; v_gene: TRBV27; CDR3aa: CASSFIYATGELFF; CDR3nt: TGTGCCAGCAGTTTTATCTACGCTACCGGGGAGCTGTTTTTT
d_gene: NA; j_gene: TRBJ1-1; abundance: NA; v_gene: TRBV7-9; CDR3aa: CASSLGTRGTEAFF; CDR3nt: TGTGCCAGCAGCTTAGGGACCAGGGGCACTGAAGCTTTCTTT